The sequence of this T cell receptor (beta chain) was determined in a study of cytomegalovirus exposure and HLA in healthy donors (TCRdb year 2017). In terms of the full investigation: According to a later analysis, the 120 or so validation repertoires were produced on the same platform as the approximately 620 repertoires of the first cohort. The aim of the study was to test whether cataloging public T cell receptors could identify signatures of past pathogen exposure. In addition to the first cohort of 666 subjects, a separate validation cohort of some 120 different subjects was used. To predict cytomegalovirus infection status, the study combined high-throughput TCR immunosequencing, statistical association of individual TCRs with disease status, and machine learning. What the work shows at the level of the full study, not this receptor alone: The classifier was reported to diagnose cytomegalovirus status with high specificity and sensitivity in both the original cohort and the validation cohort. Subsequent analysis determined that TCRs grouped into clusters in the first cohort also showed a tendency toward co-occurrence across the roughly 110 validation repertoires, and approximately 94% of cluster scores exceeded 0. The validation cohort had no HLA typing available for a later analysis, so co-occurrence within that cohort was assessed over all 130 or so repertoires. According to the authors, the approach could potentially be generalized to other disease states and immunological phenotypes. The study listed approximately 160 TCR beta chains as associated with cytomegalovirus. While some public TCRs were present in many individuals, most TCR sequences turned up only very rarely across donors. Three of the identified cytomegalovirus-associated TCR beta chains were confirmed in vitro to be specific for cytomegalovirus antigens.

Receptors were amplified or captured by the immunoSEQ multiplex PCR assay. Per the source publication's procedure: To diagnose cytomegalovirus status from the catalog of TCR beta chain sequences, a statistical classification framework was built. TCRdb holds this immuneACCESS table with in-frame rearrangements only. Some clones are missing; in checked studies, unresolved V genes explain under half, and the rest has no known cause. V and J calls and clone size are those listed in that table; D and trimming were worked out from the DNA. The table for this sample lists approximately 65,000 clones; approximately 91% of them were counted only once. The ten biggest clones cover just over 3% of the sample. According to the germline V gene, CDR1 reads SGDLS and CDR2 reads YYNGEE. Measured from the cysteine to the phenylalanine, the CDR3 is 13 residues long. CDR3 DNA is the only sequence kept; it has 39 bases, read in frame from the first base. A distance of 5 bases separates the germline ends of V and J, which lose 0 bases and 3 bases respectively.

The donors belonged to the validation cohort of about 110 subjects, which was separate from the roughly 670-subject first cohort. This clone came up a few times. Its cognate antigen has yet to be identified. Base qualities are not at hand, and no much larger clone is one base apart. The chain links TRBV9 with TRBJ2-3; confidence is insufficient to name the D gene. Sequences were obtained from PBMCs. The clonotype originates from a man in his late teens or twenties in good health and CMV-seronegative. The CDR3 corresponds to CASSVAETDTQYF. The sequence in DNA is TGTGCCAGCAGCGTAGCTGAGACAGATACGCAGTATTTT.